Below are 27 T cell receptor beta chains sequenced from a single sample in a study of cytomegalovirus exposure and HLA in healthy donors. The primer mix had 60 Vbeta and 13 Jbeta primers. Generated by immunoSEQ multiplex PCR, the TCRdb table keeps only in-frame clones and is missing some. The sample shows roughly 170,000 clones, more than 70% of them seen only once. The sample comprised PBMCs. These receptors were collected from a male donor in good health and CMV-seronegative.

The chain recombines TRBV2 with TRBJ1-5, with D maybe TRBD1 (6 bases). Trimming took off 7 bases at V and 3 bases at J, with 10 bases between the two ends. This CDR3 is 13 amino acids long. In germline, CDR1 is SNHLY, CDR2 FYNNEI. The DNA of the CDR3 is TGTGCCAGCAAGGACAGCTCCAATCAGCCCCAGCATTTT. Protein sequence: CASKDSSNQPQHF. The full variable domain, with the rest looked up from reference TRBV2 and TRBJ1-5, is EPEVTQTPSHQVTQMGQEVILRCVPISNHLYFYWYRQILGQKVEFLVSFYNNEISEKSEIFDDQFSVERPDGSNFTLKIRSTKLEDSAMYFCASKDSSNQPQHFGDGTRLSIL.

In its sample, this clone was seen a few times. The chain has TRBV7-6 and TRBJ1-3, with D uncertain. Per the germline V gene, CDR1 is SGHVS and CDR2 is FNYEAQ. CDR3 length: 16 residues. Trimming cost V 4 bases and J 0 bases, with 13 bases left between them. The CDR3 coding sequence is TGTGCCAGCAGCTACCAGACACCCCGCTCTGGAAACACCATATATTTT. Translated, it gives CASSYQTPRSGNTIYF.

The chain combines TRBV7-3 with TRBJ2-2, with 9 bases that match TRBD2. The ends lost 3 bases at V and 5 bases at J; junction bases unmatched: 7. The CDR3 has 16 residues. Germline V gene lookup returns CDR1 SGHTA and CDR2 FQGTGA. Here the CDR3 reads CASSFAGGPSTGELFF. The CDR3 bases are TGTGCCAGCAGCTTCGCGGGAGGGCCTTCAACCGGGGAGCTGTTTTTT.

The chain is built from TRBV9 and TRBJ2-1; 8 nucleotides line up with TRBD2. Trimming removed 7 bases from V and 8 bases from J; junction bases left unmatched: 11. Germline V gives CDR1 SGDLS, CDR2 YYNGEE. The CDR3 has 14 amino acids. The CDR3 bases are TGTGCCAGCGAAACAGCCGGGGGGGGGCATGAGCAGTTCTTC. It codes for CASETAGGGHEQFF.

The V gene is TRBV15, the J gene TRBJ1-4; D may be TRBD1 (6 bases). The CDR3 totals 15 residues. The germline CDR1 and CDR2 sequences are LNHNV and YYDKDF (reference sequence). Trimming left V 3 bases short and J 3 bases short, with 11 bases between. CDR3 in amino acids: CATSRDRPSNEKLFF. CDR3 bases: TGTGCCACCAGCAGGGACAGACCGTCTAATGAAAAACTGTTTTTT.

This clone was recorded once. V gene TRBV28 combines with J gene TRBJ2-2; 14 bases fit TRBD2. The CDR3 is 19 amino acids. Germline CDR1 reads MDHEN; CDR2 reads SYDVKM. With 5 bases clipped from V and 7 bases from J, the junction kept 15 bases outside the gene matches. CDR3 loop: CASSPHAGTSGRRNGELFF. The CDR3 DNA follows: TGTGCCAGCAGTCCACACGCCGGGACTAGCGGGAGAAGGAACGGGGAGCTGTTTTTT.

This chain uses TRBV9 with TRBJ2-5, with TRBD2 matching over 10 bases. The CDR3 runs to 17 residues. Germline V CDR1 and CDR2: SGDLS, YYNGEE. J gave up 5 bases and V 0 bases, and 10 bases lay outside the gene matches. The CDR3 sequence is CASSVGNSGGLGETQYF. Written as DNA, the CDR3 is TGTGCCAGCAGCGTAGGGAATAGCGGGGGGCTGGGGGAGACCCAGTACTTC.

The J gene is TRBJ2-7, the V gene TRBV19, with TRBD2 matching 13 bases. The CDR3 length is 15 residues. Germline V gene lookup returns CDR1 LNHDA and CDR2 SQIVND (reference sequence). J lost 4 bases, V lost 4 bases, and 4 bases had no gene match. CDR3 coding DNA: TGTGCCAGTAGTAAGACTAGCGGGAGGCTATACGAGCAGTACTTC. This translates into CASSKTSGRLYEQYF.

V gene TRBV2 combines with J gene TRBJ2-5; 11 nucleotides match TRBD2. The CDR3 is made up of 15 amino acids. V lost 7 bases, J lost 0 bases, and 4 bases stayed unmatched. The germline V gene encodes CDR1 SNHLY and CDR2 FYNNEI. DNA for the CDR3: TGTGCCAGCACAGGTAGCGGGGGGGACCAAGAGACCCAGTACTTC. Translating gives CASTGSGGDQETQYF.

This chain joins TRBV7-2 and TRBJ2-7; 9 nucleotides line up with TRBD2. This CDR3 is built from 16 residues. The V gene end was trimmed by 0 bases and the J gene end by 0 bases; junction bases not matched to a gene: 3. CDR1 and CDR2 from the germline V gene are SGHTA and FQGNSA. This CDR3 reads CASSLALAGSSYEQYF. The CDR3 coding sequence is TGTGCCAGCAGCTTAGCTCTAGCGGGGAGCTCCTACGAGCAGTACTTC.

This clone occurred a few times. The chain links TRBV7-9 to TRBJ2-4; 7 bases match TRBD1. After removal of 4 bases from V and 0 bases from J, the junction contained 15 bases not matched to a gene. Looked up from germline, CDR1 is SEHNR and CDR2 is FQNEAQ (reference sequence). CDR3 size: 19 residues. Here the CDR3 DNA reads TGTGCCAGCAGCTCCCCAGAGTCGCGAGGGGGCATAGCCAAAAACATTCAGTACTTC. Its translation: CASSSPESRGGIAKNIQYF. The whole variable domain, remainder taken from reference TRBV7-9 and TRBJ2-4, is DTGVSQNPRHKITKRGQNVTFRCDPISEHNRLYWYRQTLGQGPEFLTYFQNEAQLEKSRLLSDRFSAERPKGSFSTLEIQRTEQGDSAMYLCASSSPESRGGIAKNIQYFGAGTRLSVL.

The CDR3 loop is CASSSNGTPYGYTF. The DNA for the CDR3 is TGTGCCAGCAGCTCCAATGGGACACCCTATGGCTACACCTTC. The chain has TRBV13 and TRBJ1-2; possible D gene TRBD1, 6 bases. V lost 4 bases and J 4 bases, leaving 13 bases between the germline ends. This CDR3 has 14 residues. CDR1 and CDR2 from the germline V gene are PRHDT and FYEKMQ (reference sequence).

The rearrangement uses TRBV11-3 and TRBJ2-1; 8 bases fit TRBD2. The CDR3 is 18 amino acids. With V trimmed by 1 base and J by 6 bases, 14 bases remained unmatched. The germline CDR1 and CDR2 sequences are SGHNT and YENEEA. CDR3: CASSLVAVPAGVSNEQFF. As DNA, the CDR3 is TGTGCCAGCAGCTTAGTCGCGGTTCCAGCGGGAGTATCCAATGAGCAGTTCTTC.

This sequence joins TRBV6-5 and TRBJ2-7; D gene ambiguous. This CDR3 contains 13 residues. V was pared by 2 bases and J by 0 bases, with 5 bases between. Germline-derived CDR1 and CDR2 are MNHEY and SVGAGI. The DNA for the CDR3 is TGTGCCAGCAGTTACGGGCCCTCCTACGAGCAGTACTTC. It codes for CASSYGPSYEQYF.

The V call is TRBV27, the J call TRBJ1-5; TRBD1 matches 8 bases. The CDR3 runs to 16 residues. Germline trimming cut 5 bases from V and 11 bases from J; bases unmatched to any gene: 17. Germline loops: CDR1 MNHEY, CDR2 SMNVEV (reference sequence). The CDR3 is CASSMRPGQDVSTQHF. In DNA form, the CDR3 reads TGTGCCAGCAGTATGCGACCGGGACAGGACGTTTCGACCCAGCATTTT.

V usage is TRBV6-6 and J usage is TRBJ1-1, with 12 bases fitting TRBD1. CDR3 length: 15 amino acids. CDR1 is MNHNY and CDR2 is SVGAGI in the germline V gene (reference sequence). V shed 2 bases, J shed 6 bases, and the junction held 4 bases outside the gene matches. DNA for the CDR3: TGTGCCAGCAGTTACAGCGGGACAGGGGGCCCTGAAGCTTTCTTT. Translated: CASSYSGTGGPEAFF.

The V call is TRBV29-1, the J call TRBJ2-5; 12 nucleotides match TRBD2. V lost 2 bases and J lost 5; bases outside the gene matches: 3. Germline V gives CDR1 SQVTM, CDR2 ANQGSEA. The CDR3 totals 14 residues. DNA for the CDR3: TGCAGCGTTGAACGACTAGCGGGGGTTGAGACCCAGTACTTC. This encodes CSVERLAGVETQYF.

The rearrangement links TRBV5-4 to TRBJ2-3; 7 nucleotides agree with TRBD2. The trim removed 4 bases at V and 9 bases at J, leaving 8 bases unmatched. The CDR3 consists of 13 residues. CDR1 is SGHNT and CDR2 is YYREEE in the germline V gene (reference sequence). The DNA of the CDR3 is TGTGCCAGCAGCACCTTTCGGGGGGACACGCAGTATTTT. The encoded protein is CASSTFRGDTQYF.

As to this clone: Germline and junction disagree at one end, which may indicate a read error. The rearrangement links TRBV11-2 to TRBJ2-5; D is perhaps TRBD2 (5 bases). The CDR3 runs 13 residues. Germline V CDR1 and CDR2: SGHAT, FQNNGV. CDR3 residues: CASSLDFQEAQYF. The CDR3, as DNA: TGTGCCAGCAGCTTGGACTTTCAAGAGGCCCAGTACTTC.

V usage is TRBV28 and J usage is TRBJ2-3, with 7 bases fitting TRBD1. This CDR3 contains 17 residues. Germline trimming cut 8 bases from V and 4 bases from J; bases unmatched to any gene: 18. Germline CDR1 reads MDHEN; CDR2 reads SYDVKM. The CDR3: CASGTAWDGRGPDTQYF. The CDR3 nucleotides read TGTGCCAGCGGGACAGCATGGGACGGACGGGGCCCAGATACGCAGTATTTT.

This chain joins TRBV10-3 and TRBJ2-1; TRBD2 is a possible D gene (7 bases). The V end was cut by 8 bases, the J end by 8 bases, with 13 bases between. There are 12 residues in the CDR3. In germline, CDR1 is ENHRY, CDR2 SYGVKD. This CDR3 is CAIGTRGDEQFF. The CDR3 DNA reads TGTGCCATCGGGACACGGGGGGATGAGCAGTTCTTC.

V gene TRBV4-3 combines with J gene TRBJ2-7, with D tentatively TRBD1 (6 bases). V was shortened by 0 bases and J by 3 bases, with 12 bases between the two germline ends. This CDR3 contains 15 residues. CDR1 and CDR2 from the germline V gene are LGHNA and YSLEER. CDR3 nucleotide sequence: TGCGCCAGCAGCCAAGATTTAACAGGGAACTACGAGCAGTACTTC. Its translation is CASSQDLTGNYEQYF.

The chain is built from TRBV9 and TRBJ2-1; 7 nucleotides line up with TRBD1. V lost 0 bases and J lost 5; bases outside the gene matches: 2. This CDR3 comprises 14 residues. Germline lookup yields CDR1 SGDLS and CDR2 YYNGEE. The CDR3, as DNA: TGTGCCAGCAGCGTAGAGGGGGCCAACAATGAGCAGTTCTTC. It specifies CASSVEGANNEQFF.

In this sample, this clone turned up once. The chain combines TRBV27 with TRBJ1-6; TRBD1 agrees at 9 bases. J gave up 7 bases and V 8 bases, and 9 bases lay outside the gene matches. The CDR3 runs 15 residues. Germline CDR1 is MNHEY and CDR2 is SMNVEV (reference sequence). The CDR3 sequence is CASLSATGGNSPLHF. DNA for the CDR3: TGTGCCAGCCTCAGTGCGACAGGGGGGAATTCACCCCTCCACTTT.

The chain has TRBV7-2 and TRBJ1-5; unclear D gene. The CDR3 length is 16 residues. Germline V gene lookup returns CDR1 SGHTA and CDR2 FQGNSA. Trimming removed 2 bases from V and 2 bases from J, with 13 bases in between. The CDR3 here is CASSLLSGRGNQPQHF. DNA of the CDR3: TGTGCCAGCAGCTTATTAAGCGGTCGTGGCAATCAGCCCCAGCATTTT.

The chain recombines TRBV28 with TRBJ1-2; the match to TRBD1 covers 7 bases. V was clipped by 10 bases and J by 12 bases; unmatched bases: 14. This CDR3 region has 12 residues. Germline values: CDR1 MDHEN, CDR2 SYDVKM. CDR3 sequence (DNA): TGTGCCACTAGGACAGAGGACAGGTTCGACACCTTC. Amino acids: CATRTEDRFDTF.

The V and J genes are TRBV4-3 and TRBJ1-5, with a weak D call TRBD1 (6 bases). The length of the CDR3 is 13 residues. Trimming removed 6 bases at V and 4 bases at J, with 10 bases between. Per the germline V gene, CDR1 is LGHNA and CDR2 is YSLEER. The CDR3 loop is CASSPDRNQPQHF. CDR3 DNA sequence: TGCGCCAGCAGTCCGGACAGAAATCAGCCCCAGCATTTT.